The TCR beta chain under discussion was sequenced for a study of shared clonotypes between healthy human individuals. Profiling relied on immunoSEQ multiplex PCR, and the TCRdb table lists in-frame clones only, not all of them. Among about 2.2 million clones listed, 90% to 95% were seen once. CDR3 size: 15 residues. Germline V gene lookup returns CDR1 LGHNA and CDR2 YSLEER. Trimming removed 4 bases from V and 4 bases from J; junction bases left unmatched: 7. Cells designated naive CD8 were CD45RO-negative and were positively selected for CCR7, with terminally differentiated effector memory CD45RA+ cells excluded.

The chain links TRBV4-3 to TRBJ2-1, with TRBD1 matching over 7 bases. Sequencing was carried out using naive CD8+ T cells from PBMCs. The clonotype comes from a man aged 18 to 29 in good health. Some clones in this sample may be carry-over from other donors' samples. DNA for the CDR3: TGCGCCAGCAGCCGCAACAGGGGACCATACAATGAGCAGTTCTTC. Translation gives CASSRNRGPYNEQFF.